This T cell receptor beta chain stems from a study of blood T cell repertoires in COVID-19. The V gene's germline CDR1 is SGHNT and CDR2 YYREEE (reference sequence). V lost 4 bases to trimming and J lost 1 base, with 8 bases between them. The CDR3 sequence is 13 residues long. Some clones are missing from TCRdb's copy, which holds only in-frame ones; the method was immunoSEQ multiplex PCR. The data contain about 200,000 clones, around 80% of them singletons. Sequencing used peripheral blood. V gene TRBV5-4 combines with J gene TRBJ1-1; D is unclear. The TCR was taken from a human donor in a cohort sampled during active COVID-19. In DNA, the CDR3 is TGTGCCAGCAGCCGTGACACGAACACTGAAGCTTTCTTT. Residues: CASSRDTNTEAFF.